A single sample gave rise to the 5 T cell receptor beta chains below, sequenced in a study of beta chain features in type 1 diabetes. Every isolated RNA sample was fully reverse transcribed, so sequencing captured expressed TCRB transcripts. Sequencing used immunoSEQ multiplex PCR; TCRdb keeps in-frame clones, though not all of them. The sample consists of a few hundred thousand clones, about 26% of them appearing once. Sequencing was done on a sample of central memory CD4+ T cells from blood. The receptors here all came from a man aged 25-45 years in good health.

The chain couples TRBV7-9 to TRBJ1-1; no definite D call. CDR3 length: 14 residues. Germline V gene lookup returns CDR1 SEHNR and CDR2 FQNEAQ (reference sequence). V shed 5 bases and J shed 3 bases, with 13 bases lying between them. The CDR3 DNA is TGTGCCAGCAGCCCCTCTGGCCGATACACTGAAGCTTTCTTT. Translation: CASSPSGRYTEAFF.

This chain joins TRBV29-1 and TRBJ2-1; the match to TRBD2 covers 11 bases. The CDR3 spans 15 residues. In germline, CDR1 is SQVTM, CDR2 ANQGSEA. The V and J ends lost 7 bases and 3 bases, in that order; junction bases with no gene match: 8. CDR3 bases: TGCAGCGGGGATGGACTAGCGGGTTTCTACAATGAGCAGTTCTTC. As protein: CSGDGLAGFYNEQFF.

This chain joins TRBV5-1 and TRBJ1-2; D possibly corresponds to TRBD1 (5 bases). Trimming cost V 4 bases and J 3 bases, with 16 bases left between them. This CDR3 is built from 15 residues. CDR1 is SGHRS, CDR2 YFSETQ, per germline. The CDR3 spells CASSILGDQDYGYTF. The CDR3 region has the DNA TGCGCCAGCAGCATCCTGGGGGACCAGGACTATGGCTACACCTTC.

This chain joins TRBV2 and TRBJ1-2; no clear D gene. Germline loops: CDR1 SNHLY, CDR2 FYNNEI. The CDR3 covers 14 residues. The V and J ends lost 1 base and 3 bases respectively, with 9 bases between them. The DNA for the CDR3 is TGTGCCAGCAGTGAAGGCAGAGCTTACTATGGCTACACCTTC. It specifies CASSEGRAYYGYTF.

This clone occurred a few times. The rearrangement uses TRBV6-6 and TRBJ2-6; D is possibly TRBD1 (5 bases). Trimming cost V 4 bases and J 0 bases, with 10 bases left between them. This CDR3 region has 16 residues. CDR1 is MNHNY, CDR2 SVGAGI, per germline (reference sequence). This CDR3 is CASSSGHRSGANVLTF. The CDR3 nucleotides read TGTGCCAGCAGTTCCGGACACCGCTCTGGGGCCAACGTCCTGACTTTC.